One sample yielded the 24 T cell receptor beta chains listed below, sequenced in a study of OX40 agonist ivuxolimab in advanced cancers. Libraries were constructed by the immunoSEQ multiplex PCR assay. TCRdb took over this immuneACCESS table, retaining in-frame rearrangements with V and J assigned. Such tables are incomplete; in checked studies, under half of the missing clones stem from an unresolved V gene, and the remainder is unexplained. The sample profile shows about 73,000 clones; about 86% of them were found once. About 0.7% of the sample rests with the top ten. The specimen comprised CD4+ or CD8+ T cells sorted from blood, sampled in a trial of the OX40 agonist ivuxolimab. The receptors shown here come from an adult with an advanced solid tumor such as melanoma, head and neck, liver or kidney cancer.

The chain carries TRBV6-5 and TRBJ1-6, with a possible D match to TRBD1 (6 bases). The CDR3 sequence is 15 residues long. Trimming stripped 7 bases from V and 5 bases from J, with 15 bases between. From germline, CDR1 is MNHEY and CDR2 SVGAGI. Here the CDR3 DNA reads TGTGCCAGCACCATCGGGACATTTAATAATTCACCCCTCCACTTT. Its protein product is CASTIGTFNNSPLHF.

The chain links TRBV7-8 to TRBJ1-5; no clear D gene. The CDR3 consists of 14 residues. V gave up 2 bases and J gave up 3 bases, with 8 bases separating them. Germline assignment: CDR1 SGHVS and CDR2 FQNEAQ. The CDR3 spells CASSLKVPNQPQHF. The CDR3 coding sequence is TGTGCCAGCAGCTTAAAGGTACCCAATCAGCCCCAGCATTTT.

The chain recombines TRBV29-1 with TRBJ1-6; 7 nucleotides match TRBD1. The CDR3 is made up of 13 amino acids. The germline gives CDR1 SQVTM, CDR2 ANQGSEA. V was clipped by 3 bases and J by 14 bases; unmatched bases: 10. The CDR3 DNA reads TGCAGCGTTGACCACTACAGGGGAATAACCCTCCACTTT. Translation: CSVDHYRGITLHF.

This clone was found a few times. The chain recombines TRBV25-1 with TRBJ1-1; no reliable D call. The CDR3 is made up of 12 amino acids. V dropped 3 bases and J dropped 1 base, with 3 bases sitting between them. Germline V gene sequence: CDR1 MGHDK, CDR2 SYGVNS. The CDR3 DNA follows: TGTGCCAGCAGTGATTGGAACACTGAAGCTTTCTTT. Translating it yields CASSDWNTEAFF.

The chain links TRBV5-1 to TRBJ1-2; the D is unclear. The CDR3 extends over 13 amino acids. The germline V and J ends were trimmed by 0 bases and 7 bases, with 10 bases remaining between them. The germline CDR1 and CDR2 sequences are SGHRS and YFSETQ. Here the CDR3 reads CASSLGGYRGYTF. In DNA form, the CDR3 reads TGCGCCAGCAGCTTGGGGGGTTATCGTGGCTACACCTTC. Supplemented by reference TRBV5-1 and TRBJ1-2, the full variable domain reads KAGVTQTPRYLIKTRGQQVTLSCSPISGHRSVSWYQQTPGQGLQFLFEYFSETQRNKGNFPGRFSGRQFSNSRSEMNVSTLELGDSALYLCASSLGGYRGYTFGSGTRLTVV.

V gene TRBV21-1 combines with J gene TRBJ1-5; no DNA check was done on the table's D call, TRBD1. TRBV21-1 counts as a pseudogene. The CDR3 covers 17 residues. CDR3 protein: CASSKEEEQGGNQPQHF. For the CDR3, the DNA is TGTGCCAGCAGCAAAGAGGAGGAACAGGGGGGCAATCAGCCCCAGCATTTT.

V usage is TRBV5-1 and J usage is TRBJ2-3; 11 positions match TRBD2. The germline gives CDR1 SGHRS, CDR2 YFSETQ. The V and J ends lost 0 bases and 5 bases, in that order; junction bases with no gene match: 8. CDR3 length: 17 amino acids. The CDR3 protein is CASSLALAGGPGDTQYF. The CDR3 DNA is TGCGCCAGCAGCTTGGCCTTAGCGGGAGGGCCGGGAGATACGCAGTATTTT.

The chain is built from TRBV19 and TRBJ1-1; D possibly corresponds to TRBD1 (5 bases). Germline values: CDR1 LNHDA, CDR2 SQIVND (reference sequence). The germline V and J ends were trimmed by 8 bases and 1 base, with 11 bases remaining between them. The CDR3 runs 13 residues. The CDR3 bases are TGTGCCAGTCGGAGACAGACGAACACTGAAGCTTTCTTT. Translated, it gives CASRRQTNTEAFF.

This clone was seen more than once but under ten times. V and J are TRBV5-1 and TRBJ2-4; D not resolved. CDR3 length: 16 amino acids. Deletions cut 0 bases from V and 6 bases from J, with 16 bases between. CDR1 SGHRS and CDR2 YFSETQ come from the germline V gene. Here the CDR3 reads CASSLALMTLGNIQYF. CDR3 DNA: TGCGCCAGCAGCTTGGCGTTGATGACCCTGGGAAACATTCAGTACTTC.

This chain links TRBV6-1 with TRBJ2-2; D gene uncertain. The V gene lost 7 bases and the J gene lost 4 bases, with 7 bases spanning the gap. The germline V gene has CDR1 MNHNS and CDR2 SASEGT. CDR3 length: 12 amino acids. CDR3 DNA: TGTGCCAGCATAGGCGTCACCGGGGAGCTGTTTTTT. Amino acid sequence: CASIGVTGELFF.

The CDR3 reads CASSPPGLAKYEQYF. The CDR3 DNA sequence: TGTGCCAGCAGTCCACCGGGACTAGCGAAATACGAGCAGTACTTC. The J gene is TRBJ2-7, the V gene TRBV28; 10 bases are shared with TRBD2. The CDR3 totals 15 residues. The V and J ends lost 5 bases and 4 bases, in that order; junction bases with no gene match: 8. Per the germline V gene, CDR1 is MDHEN and CDR2 is SYDVKM.

This chain uses TRBV19 with TRBJ2-7, with TRBD1 matching over 10 bases. Unmatched junction bases numbered 11, after V lost 7 bases and J lost 5 bases. This CDR3 contains 15 residues. CDR1 and CDR2 (germline): LNHDA, SQIVND (reference sequence). The CDR3 coding sequence is TGTGCCAGTAAGGGTTTGGGGACAGGGGATCACGAGCAGTACTTC. This encodes CASKGLGTGDHEQYF.

V and J are TRBV6-5 and TRBJ2-7, with D perhaps being TRBD1 or TRBD2 (5 bases each). Trimming pared 7 bases from V and 3 bases from J, leaving 13 bases between. There are 13 residues in the CDR3. Germline assignment: CDR1 MNHEY and CDR2 SVGAGI. CDR3 sequence: CASKRAGGYEQYF. The CDR3 DNA is TGTGCCAGCAAAAGGGCTGGGGGCTACGAGCAGTACTTC.

The chain joins TRBV7-2 to TRBJ2-3; D is ambiguous. The ends were cut back, 4 bases at V and 2 bases at J, with 7 bases in the middle. The CDR3 is 13 amino acids. Germline V gene lookup returns CDR1 SGHTA and CDR2 FQGNSA. The CDR3, as DNA: TGTGCCAGCAGCTCCGAAATCACAGATACGCAGTATTTT. This encodes CASSSEITDTQYF.

The gene calls are TRBV5-1 and TRBJ2-2; D is perhaps TRBD1 (6 bases). This CDR3 is built from 16 residues. Trimming took off 0 bases at V and 4 bases at J, with 13 bases between the two ends. CDR1 is SGHRS, CDR2 YFSETQ, per germline. The CDR3 reads CASSLDSTGITGELFF. In DNA, the CDR3 is TGCGCCAGCAGCTTGGATTCGACAGGAATCACCGGGGAGCTGTTTTTT.

CDR3 DNA: TGTGCCAGCAGTTTCGTCCCGGGACAGGGGGAACTAGCCAAAAACATTCAGTACTTC. This translates into CASSFVPGQGELAKNIQYF. The chain couples TRBV27 to TRBJ2-4, with 11 nucleotides matching TRBD1. Germline trimming cut 3 bases from V and 0 bases from J; bases unmatched to any gene: 10. Germline V gives CDR1 MNHEY, CDR2 SMNVEV (reference sequence). The CDR3 has 19 residues.

The chain links TRBV6-6 to TRBJ2-7; D possibly corresponds to TRBD2 (6 bases). Germline V CDR1 and CDR2: MNHNY, SVGAGI (reference sequence). The CDR3 is 16 residues long. The ends were cut back, 2 bases at V and 0 bases at J, with 14 bases in the middle. The CDR3 region has the DNA TGTGCCAGCAGTTACATCGCGGGGTCGAGCTCCTACGAGCAGTACTTC. This gives the protein CASSYIAGSSSYEQYF.

This clone was counted a single time. V gene TRBV5-5 combines with J gene TRBJ2-1; 9 bases line up with TRBD2. CDR1 and CDR2 (germline): SGHKS, YYEKEE (reference sequence). V lost 0 bases, J lost 2 bases, and 9 bases stayed unmatched. This CDR3 spans 18 amino acids. The CDR3 protein is CASSLGASGIGPYNEQFF. In nucleotides, the CDR3 is TGTGCCAGCAGCTTGGGGGCTAGCGGGATCGGCCCCTACAATGAGCAGTTCTTC.

The chain combines TRBV7-3 with TRBJ2-1; 9 bases fit TRBD1. The V gene end was trimmed by 0 bases and the J gene end by 4 bases; junction bases not matched to a gene: 7. This CDR3 region has 17 residues. Germline V CDR1 and CDR2: SGHTA, FQGTGA. In nucleotides, the CDR3 is TGTGCCAGCAGCTTAACCGGGACAGGGACCCCGTACAATGAGCAGTTCTTC. Translated: CASSLTGTGTPYNEQFF.

The chain couples TRBV5-1 to TRBJ2-7, with D uncertain. Germline CDR1 reads SGHRS; CDR2 reads YFSETQ. The CDR3 loop spans 13 amino acids. Trimming stripped 4 bases from V and 3 bases from J, with 11 bases between. In nucleotides, the CDR3 is TGCGCCAGCAGCCTAATCCGCATCTACGAGCAGTACTTC. This gives the protein CASSLIRIYEQYF. The variable domain in full, completed from reference TRBV5-1 and TRBJ2-7, reads KAGVTQTPRYLIKTRGQQVTLSCSPISGHRSVSWYQQTPGQGLQFLFEYFSETQRNKGNFPGRFSGRQFSNSRSEMNVSTLELGDSALYLCASSLIRIYEQYFGPGTRLTVT.

This clone was seen only once. The J gene is TRBJ1-4, the V gene TRBV6-1; D is ambiguous. This CDR3 spans 13 amino acids. Germline V gives CDR1 MNHNS, CDR2 SASEGT. With 2 bases removed from V and 8 bases from J, the gap between germline ends came to 9 bases. The CDR3: CASSERRNEKLFF. CDR3 nucleotide sequence: TGTGCCAGCAGTGAAAGGAGGAACGAAAAACTGTTTTTT.

The chain employs TRBV7-9 and TRBJ2-5; 10 bases are a match to TRBD2. V gave up 5 bases and J gave up 5 bases; unmatched junction bases: 5. The CDR3 totals 14 residues. Germline CDR1 reads SEHNR; CDR2 reads FQNEAQ (reference sequence). The chain's CDR3 is CASSKAGGLETQYF. The CDR3 DNA is TGTGCCAGCAGCAAAGCGGGGGGGCTTGAGACCCAGTACTTC. Using reference TRBV7-9 and TRBJ2-5 for the parts outside the CDR3, the full variable domain is DTGVSQNPRHKITKRGQNVTFRCDPISEHNRLYWYRQTLGQGPEFLTYFQNEAQLEKSRLLSDRFSAERPKGSFSTLEIQRTEQGDSAMYLCASSKAGGLETQYFGPGTRLLVL.

The CDR3 DNA follows: TGTGCCAGTAGTAACACCGACAGGGGACCTAGCAATCAGCCCCAGCATTTT. The encoded protein is CASSNTDRGPSNQPQHF. The genes are TRBV19 and TRBJ1-5, with 8 nucleotides matching TRBD1. The ends lost 4 bases at V and 0 bases at J; junction bases unmatched: 8. The CDR3 covers 17 residues. CDR1 and CDR2 (germline): LNHDA, SQIVND (reference sequence).

V gene TRBV28 combines with J gene TRBJ2-2; no firm D call. V gave up 4 bases and J gave up 0 bases, with 12 bases separating them. Germline CDR1 MDHEN, CDR2 SYDVKM. The CDR3 is 16 amino acids. In DNA, the CDR3 is TGTGCCAGCAGTTCCCCGAGGCAGACGAACACCGGGGAGCTGTTTTTT. Protein product: CASSSPRQTNTGELFF.